This T cell receptor (beta chain) is drawn from a study of blood T cell repertoires in COVID-19 (dated by TCRdb to the early 2020s). About the full investigation: Collaborator samples came from the United States, Italy and Spain and covered acute and convalescent phases of COVID-19. The material from the prospective study consisted of cDNA or gDNA derived from T cells, B-cell-depleted T cells, or PBMCs. The dataset comprised deeply sampled blood TCRbeta repertoires from subjects exposed to, actively infected with, or recovered from COVID-19. The repertoires were released in a freely available public database meant as a resource for research on the immune response to SARS-CoV-2. Samples were obtained from the ongoing ImmuneRACE study (first 160 participants) and from over a thousand subjects provided by 6 global collaborators. The sample metadata nearly always contained a de-identified subject ID, COVID-19 status, age in years and sex. Where available, HLA class I and class II types were taken from metadata supplied by the sample provider and were not determined by assay-based typing.

Whole blood was collected in K2EDTA tubes by collaborating institutions according to the institutions' own protocols. For TCRbeta analysis, collaborators shipped samples in one of three forms: frozen whole blood, isolated PBMCs, or DNA extracted from either of those sample types. Of note for this clone: What antigen it recognizes has not been identified. No much larger clone is present one base from it, and per-base qualities are unavailable.

V is reduced by 7 bases and J by 3 bases, leaving a spacing of 16 bases between them. From its cysteine to its phenylalanine, the CDR3 spans 14 amino acids. Only the CDR3 portion is preserved as DNA: 42 bases, with reading frame beginning at the first base. Via the germline V gene, CDR1 is MNHEY and CDR2 SVGAGI. The immunoSEQ Assay, a bias-controlled multiplex PCR, was used to amplify TCRbeta CDR3 regions from genomic DNA. As for the authors' bioinformatics: The number of nucleated cells in each sample was estimated by amplification of reference gene primers within the assay. To quantify the absolute abundance of each unique TCRbeta CDR3 rearrangement, sequence reads were collapsed and filtered. For each sample, productive Simpson clonality was calculated as the square root of Simpson's diversity index across productive rearrangements. TCRdb provides this immuneACCESS table in a form limited to in-frame rearrangements. Some clones are lacking; in checked studies, under half of them reflect an unresolved V gene, and why the rest are absent is not known. The V and J calls and clone size were taken over from that table, and D and trimming were inferred from the DNA. The sample table records about 65,000 clones; approximately 78% of these occur just once. The top ten hold more than 13% of the sample.

What the study reported, not specific to this receptor: The quantity of clinical and demographic metadata differed by source and by participant and was supplied without curation.

The sequenced material came from peripheral blood. The receptor chain draws on TRBV6-5 and TRBJ2-7, and the D gene may be TRBD2, 6 bases matching. The sequence derives from a man older than 75 with acute or convalescent COVID-19. The CDR3 in this case is CASTSLAENYEQYF. At the DNA level, the sequence is TGTGCCAGCACCTCATTAGCGGAAAACTACGAGCAGTACTTC.